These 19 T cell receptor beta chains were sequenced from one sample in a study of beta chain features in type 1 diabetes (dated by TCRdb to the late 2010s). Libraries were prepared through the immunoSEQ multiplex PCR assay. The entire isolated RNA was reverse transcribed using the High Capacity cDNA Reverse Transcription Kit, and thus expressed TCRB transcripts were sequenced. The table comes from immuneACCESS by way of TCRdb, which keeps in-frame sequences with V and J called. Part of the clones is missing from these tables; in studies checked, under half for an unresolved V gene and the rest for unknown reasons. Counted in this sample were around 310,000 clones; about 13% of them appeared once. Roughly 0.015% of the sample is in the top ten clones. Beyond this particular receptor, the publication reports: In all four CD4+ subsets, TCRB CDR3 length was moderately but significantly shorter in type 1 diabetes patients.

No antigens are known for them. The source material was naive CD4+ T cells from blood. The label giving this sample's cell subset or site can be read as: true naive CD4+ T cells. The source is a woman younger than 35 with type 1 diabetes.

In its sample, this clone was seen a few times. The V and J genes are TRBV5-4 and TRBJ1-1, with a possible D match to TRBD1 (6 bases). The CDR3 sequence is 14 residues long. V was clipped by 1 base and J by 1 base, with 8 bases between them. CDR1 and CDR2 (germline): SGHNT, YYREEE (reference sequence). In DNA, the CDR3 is TGTGCCAGCAGCTTGACAGGGAAGAACACTGAAGCTTTCTTT. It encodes CASSLTGKNTEAFF.

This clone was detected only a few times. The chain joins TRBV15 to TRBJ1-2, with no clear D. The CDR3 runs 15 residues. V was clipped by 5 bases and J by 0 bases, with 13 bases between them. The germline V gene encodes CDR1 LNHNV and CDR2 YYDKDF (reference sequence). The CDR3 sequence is CATSARSVPNYGYTF. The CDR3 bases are TGTGCCACCAGCGCCCGCAGCGTACCTAACTATGGCTACACCTTC.

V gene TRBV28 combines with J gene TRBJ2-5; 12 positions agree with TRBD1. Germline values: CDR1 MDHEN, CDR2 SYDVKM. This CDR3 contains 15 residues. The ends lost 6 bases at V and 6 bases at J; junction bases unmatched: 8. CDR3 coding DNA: TGTGCCAGCAGGGGGACAGGGGGCAACGTGAAGACCCAGTACTTC. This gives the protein CASRGTGGNVKTQYF.

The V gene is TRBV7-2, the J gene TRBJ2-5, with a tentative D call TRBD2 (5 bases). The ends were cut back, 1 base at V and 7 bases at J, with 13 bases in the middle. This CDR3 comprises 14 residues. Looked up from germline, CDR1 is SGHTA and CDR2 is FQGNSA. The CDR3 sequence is CASSLDSGTRTQYF. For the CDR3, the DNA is TGTGCCAGCAGCTTAGACTCGGGAACTAGGACCCAGTACTTC.

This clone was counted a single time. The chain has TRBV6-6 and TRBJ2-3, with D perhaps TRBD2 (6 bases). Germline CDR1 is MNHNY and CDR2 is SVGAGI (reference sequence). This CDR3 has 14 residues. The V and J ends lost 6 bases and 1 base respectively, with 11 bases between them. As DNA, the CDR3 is TGTGCCAGCAGGCCAGCGGGCGGCACAGATACGCAGTATTTT. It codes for CASRPAGGTDTQYF.

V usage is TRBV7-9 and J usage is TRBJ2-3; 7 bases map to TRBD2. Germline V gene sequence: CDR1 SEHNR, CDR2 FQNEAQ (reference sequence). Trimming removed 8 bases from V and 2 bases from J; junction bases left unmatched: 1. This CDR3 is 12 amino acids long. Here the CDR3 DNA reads TGTGCCAGCGGGAGGGCCACAGATACGCAGTATTTT. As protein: CASGRATDTQYF. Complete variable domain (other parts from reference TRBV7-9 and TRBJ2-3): DTGVSQNPRHKITKRGQNVTFRCDPISEHNRLYWYRQTLGQGPEFLTYFQNEAQLEKSRLLSDRFSAERPKGSFSTLEIQRTEQGDSAMYLCASGRATDTQYFGPGTRLTVL.

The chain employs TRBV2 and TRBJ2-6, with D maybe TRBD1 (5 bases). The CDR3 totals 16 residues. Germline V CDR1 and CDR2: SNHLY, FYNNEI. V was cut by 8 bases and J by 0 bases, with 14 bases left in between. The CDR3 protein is CASDPTALSGANVLTF. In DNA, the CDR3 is TGTGCCAGCGATCCGACAGCCCTCTCTGGGGCCAACGTCCTGACTTTC.

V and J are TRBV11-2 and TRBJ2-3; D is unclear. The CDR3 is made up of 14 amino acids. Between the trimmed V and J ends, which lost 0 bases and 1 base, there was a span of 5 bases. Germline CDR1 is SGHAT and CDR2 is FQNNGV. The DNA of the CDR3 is TGTGCCAGCAGCTTAGAGGCCGGCACAGATACGCAGTATTTT. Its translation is CASSLEAGTDTQYF.

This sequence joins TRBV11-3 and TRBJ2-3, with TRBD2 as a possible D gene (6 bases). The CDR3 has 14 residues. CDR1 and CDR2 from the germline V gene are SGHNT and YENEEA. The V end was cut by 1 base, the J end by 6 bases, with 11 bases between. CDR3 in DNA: TGTGCCAGCAGCTTAGGTGCGGGGTTGGATACGCAGTATTTT. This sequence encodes CASSLGAGLDTQYF.

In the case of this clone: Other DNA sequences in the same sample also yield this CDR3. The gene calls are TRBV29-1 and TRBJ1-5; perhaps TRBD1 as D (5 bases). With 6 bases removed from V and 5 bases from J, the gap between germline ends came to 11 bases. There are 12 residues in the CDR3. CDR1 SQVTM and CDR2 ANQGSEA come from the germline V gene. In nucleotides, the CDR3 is TGCAGCGTGAGACAAGGGGATCAGCCCCAGCATTTT. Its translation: CSVRQGDQPQHF.

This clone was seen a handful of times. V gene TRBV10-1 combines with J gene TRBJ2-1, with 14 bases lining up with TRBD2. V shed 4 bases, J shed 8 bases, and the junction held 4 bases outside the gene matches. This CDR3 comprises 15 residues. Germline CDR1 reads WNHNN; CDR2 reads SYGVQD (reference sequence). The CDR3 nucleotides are TGCGCCAGCAGTGCCCGACTAGCGGGAGGGGATGAGCAGTTCTTC. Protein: CASSARLAGGDEQFF.

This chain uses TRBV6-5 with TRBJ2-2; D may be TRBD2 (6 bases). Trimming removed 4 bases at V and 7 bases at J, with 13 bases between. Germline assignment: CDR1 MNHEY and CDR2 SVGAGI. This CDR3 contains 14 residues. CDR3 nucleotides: TGTGCCAGCAGTTCGCGACTAGAGGGCGGGGAGCTGTTTTTT. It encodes CASSSRLEGGELFF.

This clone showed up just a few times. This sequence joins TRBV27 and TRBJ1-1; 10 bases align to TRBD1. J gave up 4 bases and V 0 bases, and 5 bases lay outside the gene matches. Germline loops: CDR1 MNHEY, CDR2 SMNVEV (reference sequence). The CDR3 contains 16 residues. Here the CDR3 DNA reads TGTGCCAGCAGTTTATCGGACAGGGGGTTCGGCACTGAAGCTTTCTTT. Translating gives CASSLSDRGFGTEAFF.

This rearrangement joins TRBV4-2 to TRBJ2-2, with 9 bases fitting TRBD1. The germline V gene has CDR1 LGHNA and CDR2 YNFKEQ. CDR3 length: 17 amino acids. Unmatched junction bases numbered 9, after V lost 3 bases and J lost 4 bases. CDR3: CASSQPDRGAGTGELFF. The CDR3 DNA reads TGTGCCAGCAGCCAGCCGGACAGGGGCGCAGGCACCGGGGAGCTGTTTTTT.

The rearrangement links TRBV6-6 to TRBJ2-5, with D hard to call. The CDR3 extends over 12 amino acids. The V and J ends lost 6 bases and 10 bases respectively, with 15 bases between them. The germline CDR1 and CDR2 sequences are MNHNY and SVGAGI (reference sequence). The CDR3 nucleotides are TGTGCCAGCAGCAAAGATAGGTCAGGCCAGTACTTC. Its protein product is CASSKDRSGQYF.

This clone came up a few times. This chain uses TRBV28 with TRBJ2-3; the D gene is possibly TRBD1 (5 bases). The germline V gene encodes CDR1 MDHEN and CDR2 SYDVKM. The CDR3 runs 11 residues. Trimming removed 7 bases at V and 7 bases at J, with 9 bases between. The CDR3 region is CASKRTNTQYF. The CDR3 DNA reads TGTGCCAGCAAGAGGACAAATACGCAGTATTTT.

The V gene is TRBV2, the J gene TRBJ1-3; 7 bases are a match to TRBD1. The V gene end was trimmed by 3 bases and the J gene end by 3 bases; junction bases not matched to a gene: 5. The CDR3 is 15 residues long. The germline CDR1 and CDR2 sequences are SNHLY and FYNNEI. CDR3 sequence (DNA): TGTGCCAGCAGTGAGACAGGGACTTATGGAAACACCATATATTTT. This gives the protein CASSETGTYGNTIYF.

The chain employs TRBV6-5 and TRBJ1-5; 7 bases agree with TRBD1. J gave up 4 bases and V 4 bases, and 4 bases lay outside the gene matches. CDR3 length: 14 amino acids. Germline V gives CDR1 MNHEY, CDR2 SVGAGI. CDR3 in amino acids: CASSSTGWNQPQHF. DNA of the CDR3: TGTGCCAGCAGTTCGACAGGGTGGAATCAGCCCCAGCATTTT.

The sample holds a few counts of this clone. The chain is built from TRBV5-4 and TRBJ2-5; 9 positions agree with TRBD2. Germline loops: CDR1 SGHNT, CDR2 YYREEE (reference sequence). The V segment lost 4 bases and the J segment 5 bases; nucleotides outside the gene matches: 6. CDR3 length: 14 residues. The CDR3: CASSHSLAGETQYF. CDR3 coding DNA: TGTGCCAGCAGCCACTCACTAGCGGGCGAGACCCAGTACTTC.